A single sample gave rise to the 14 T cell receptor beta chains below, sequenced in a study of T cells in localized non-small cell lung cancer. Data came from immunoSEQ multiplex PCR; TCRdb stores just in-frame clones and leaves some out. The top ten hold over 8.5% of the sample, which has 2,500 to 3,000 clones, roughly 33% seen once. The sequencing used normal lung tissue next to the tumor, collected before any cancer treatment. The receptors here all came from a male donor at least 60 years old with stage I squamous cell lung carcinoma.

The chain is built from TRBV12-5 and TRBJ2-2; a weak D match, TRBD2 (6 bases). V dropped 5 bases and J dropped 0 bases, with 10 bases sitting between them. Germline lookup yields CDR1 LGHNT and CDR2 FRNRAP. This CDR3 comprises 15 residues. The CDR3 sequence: CASGPGVSNTGELFF. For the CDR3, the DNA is TGTGCTAGTGGTCCGGGGGTCTCGAACACCGGGGAGCTGTTTTTT.

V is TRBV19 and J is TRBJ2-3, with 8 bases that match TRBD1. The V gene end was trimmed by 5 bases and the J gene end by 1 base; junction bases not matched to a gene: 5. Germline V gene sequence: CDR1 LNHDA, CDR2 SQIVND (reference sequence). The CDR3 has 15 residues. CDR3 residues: CASSGGTGRTDTQYF. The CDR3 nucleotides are TGTGCCAGTAGTGGGGGGACAGGTCGCACAGATACGCAGTATTTT.

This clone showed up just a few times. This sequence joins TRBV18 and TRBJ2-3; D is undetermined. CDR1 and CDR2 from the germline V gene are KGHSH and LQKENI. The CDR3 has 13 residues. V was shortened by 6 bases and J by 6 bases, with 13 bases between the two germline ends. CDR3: CASSPPSPDTQYF. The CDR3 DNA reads TGTGCCAGCTCCCCTCCCTCCCCGGATACGCAGTATTTT. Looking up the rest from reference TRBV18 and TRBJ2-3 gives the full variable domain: NAGVMQNPRHLVRRRGQEARLRCSPMKGHSHVYWYRQLPEEGLKFMVYLQKENIIDESGMPKERFSAEFPKEGPSILRIQQVVRGDSAAYFCASSPPSPDTQYFGPGTRLTVL.

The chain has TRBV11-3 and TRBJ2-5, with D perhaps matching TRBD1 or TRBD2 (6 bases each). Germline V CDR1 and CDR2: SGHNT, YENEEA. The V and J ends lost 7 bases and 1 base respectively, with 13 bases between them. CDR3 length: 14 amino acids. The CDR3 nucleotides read TGTGCCAGCAACCCCCCGGGGGCCCAAGAGACCCAGTACTTC. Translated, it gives CASNPPGAQETQYF.

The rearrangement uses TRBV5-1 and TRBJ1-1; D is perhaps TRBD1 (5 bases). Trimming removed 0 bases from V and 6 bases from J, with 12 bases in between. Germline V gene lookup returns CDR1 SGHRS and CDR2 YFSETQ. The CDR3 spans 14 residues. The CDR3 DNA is TGCGCCAGCAGCTTGGTGGACGCAGGGTCTGAAGCTTTCTTT. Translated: CASSLVDAGSEAFF.

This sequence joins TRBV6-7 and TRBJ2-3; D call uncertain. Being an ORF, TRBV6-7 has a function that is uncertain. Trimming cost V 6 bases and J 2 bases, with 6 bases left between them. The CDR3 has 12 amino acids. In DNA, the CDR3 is TGTGCCAGCAGCGCCCACACAGATACGCAGTATTTT. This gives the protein CASSAHTDTQYF.

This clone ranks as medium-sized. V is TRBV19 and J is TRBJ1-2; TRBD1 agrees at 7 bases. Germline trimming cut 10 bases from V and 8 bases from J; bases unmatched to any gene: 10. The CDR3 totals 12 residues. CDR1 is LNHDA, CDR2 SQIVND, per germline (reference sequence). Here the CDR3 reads CATHLTGAGYTF. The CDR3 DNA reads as TGTGCCACCCATCTAACAGGGGCGGGCTACACCTTC.

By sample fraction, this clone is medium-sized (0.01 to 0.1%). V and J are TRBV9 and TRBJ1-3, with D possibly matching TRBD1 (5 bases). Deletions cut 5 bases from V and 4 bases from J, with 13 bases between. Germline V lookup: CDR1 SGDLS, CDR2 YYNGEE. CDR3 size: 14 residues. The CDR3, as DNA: TGTGCCAGCAGTGAAGTGGGGCCGGGAAACACCATATATTTT. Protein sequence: CASSEVGPGNTIYF.

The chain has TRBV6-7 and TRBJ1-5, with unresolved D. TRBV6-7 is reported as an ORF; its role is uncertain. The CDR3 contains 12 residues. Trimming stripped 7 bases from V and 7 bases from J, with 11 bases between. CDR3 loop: CASTESWQPQHF. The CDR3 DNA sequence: TGTGCCAGCACCGAAAGCTGGCAGCCCCAGCATTTT.

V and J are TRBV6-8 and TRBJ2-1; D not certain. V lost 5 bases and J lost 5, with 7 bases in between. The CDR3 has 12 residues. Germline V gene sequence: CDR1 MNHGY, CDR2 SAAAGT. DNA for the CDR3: TGTGCCAGCAGTGGAGAAAACAATGAGCAGTTCTTC. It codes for CASSGENNEQFF.

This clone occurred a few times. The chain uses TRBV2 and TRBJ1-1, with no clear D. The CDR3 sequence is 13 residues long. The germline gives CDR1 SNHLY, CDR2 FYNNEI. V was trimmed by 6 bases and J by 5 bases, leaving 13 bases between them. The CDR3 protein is CASSVRSGTEAFF. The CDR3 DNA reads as TGTGCCAGCAGCGTAAGAAGCGGTACTGAAGCTTTCTTT.

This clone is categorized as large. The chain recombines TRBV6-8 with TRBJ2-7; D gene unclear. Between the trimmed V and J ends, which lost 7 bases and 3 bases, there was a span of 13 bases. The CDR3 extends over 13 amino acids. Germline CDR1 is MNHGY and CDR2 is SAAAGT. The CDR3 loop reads CASTWNQFYEQYF. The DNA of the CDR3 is TGTGCCAGCACTTGGAATCAGTTCTACGAGCAGTACTTC.

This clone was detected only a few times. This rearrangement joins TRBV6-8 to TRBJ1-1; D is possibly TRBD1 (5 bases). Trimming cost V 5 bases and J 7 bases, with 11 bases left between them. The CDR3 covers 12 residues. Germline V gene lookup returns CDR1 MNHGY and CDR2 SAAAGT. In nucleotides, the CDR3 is TGTGCCAGCAGTGCCCGGGACGGTGAAGCTTTCTTT. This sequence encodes CASSARDGEAFF.

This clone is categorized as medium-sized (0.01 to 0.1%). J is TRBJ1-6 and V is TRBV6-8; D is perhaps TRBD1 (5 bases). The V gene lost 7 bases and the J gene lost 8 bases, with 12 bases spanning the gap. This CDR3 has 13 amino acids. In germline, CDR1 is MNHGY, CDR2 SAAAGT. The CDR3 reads CASKAGRDSPLHF. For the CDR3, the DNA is TGTGCCAGCAAGGCAGGGAGGGATTCACCCCTCCACTTT.